This entry lists 32 T cell receptor beta chains sequenced from one sample in a study of cytomegalovirus exposure and HLA in healthy donors. It was with 60 Vbeta and 13 Jbeta primers that the PCR ran. Clones were read by immunoSEQ multiplex PCR, and TCRdb kept only the in-frame ones, dropping some. The sample lists about 100,000 clones; around three quarters were seen once. Sequenced: PBMCs. These receptors all come from a man aged 25 to 40 in good health and CMV-seronegative.

This clone showed up just a few times. The chain couples TRBV4-2 to TRBJ2-3; no firm D call. The CDR3 runs 16 residues. Looked up from germline, CDR1 is LGHNA and CDR2 is YNFKEQ. The ends were cut back, 1 base at V and 1 base at J, with 12 bases in the middle. The CDR3 DNA sequence: TGTGCCAGCAGCCAAGGACACTCCGTGGGCACAGATACGCAGTATTTT. This sequence encodes CASSQGHSVGTDTQYF.

The rearrangement joins TRBV27 to TRBJ2-1, with TRBD2 matching 8 bases. CDR1 and CDR2 from the germline V gene are MNHEY and SMNVEV (reference sequence). With V trimmed by 9 bases and J by 6 bases, 10 bases remained unmatched. There are 14 residues in the CDR3. CDR3 protein: CASRAGAPSNEQFF. Written as DNA, the CDR3 is TGTGCCAGTAGAGCGGGGGCACCTTCCAATGAGCAGTTCTTC.

This rearrangement joins TRBV5-6 to TRBJ1-2, with 9 bases that match TRBD1. After removal of 4 bases from V and 4 bases from J, the junction contained 11 bases not matched to a gene. The germline V gene encodes CDR1 SGHDT and CDR2 YYEEEE. The CDR3 contains 16 residues. In DNA, the CDR3 is TGTGCCAGCAGCCCAAACACGGGACAGGGTATCTATGGCTACACCTTC. Translated: CASSPNTGQGIYGYTF.

This sequence joins TRBV28 and TRBJ1-4, with 7 positions matching TRBD1. Germline V lookup: CDR1 MDHEN, CDR2 SYDVKM. Unmatched junction bases numbered 9, after V lost 4 bases and J lost 7 bases. CDR3 size: 15 residues. This CDR3 reads CASSSGQAPSEKLFF. The CDR3 DNA sequence: TGTGCCAGCAGTTCCGGACAGGCCCCTAGTGAAAAACTGTTTTTT. The complete variable domain, with remaining parts taken from reference TRBV28 and TRBJ1-4, reads DVKVTQSSRYLVKRTGEKVFLECVQDMDHENMFWYRQDPGLGLRLIYFSYDVKMKEKGDIPEGYSVSREKKERFSLILESASTNQTSMYLCASSSGQAPSEKLFFGSGTQLSVL.

The CDR3 DNA follows: TGTGCCAGCCGAACAGACATGAACACTGAAGCTTTCTTT. Protein sequence: CASRTDMNTEAFF. The chain is built from TRBV2 and TRBJ1-1; D is undetermined. Trimming stripped 8 bases from V and 0 bases from J, with 10 bases between. The V gene's germline CDR1 is SNHLY and CDR2 FYNNEI. The CDR3 has 13 amino acids.

CDR3 nucleotide sequence: TGCGCCAGCAGCCCGACAGGGGTGGATACGCAGTATTTT. Translation gives CASSPTGVDTQYF. V and J are TRBV4-1 and TRBJ2-3, with TRBD1 matching 8 bases. This CDR3 region has 13 residues. CDR1 and CDR2 (germline): MGHRA, YSYEKL. V lost 4 bases and J lost 6; bases outside the gene matches: 3.

This clone appeared a single time. The chain uses TRBV18 and TRBJ2-7, with D tentatively TRBD2 (6 bases). V shed 3 bases and J shed 4 bases, with 13 bases lying between them. This CDR3 comprises 14 residues. Germline values: CDR1 KGHSH, CDR2 LQKENI. The CDR3 DNA reads TGTGCCAGCTCACCGACGGGACTCTTATACGAGCAGTACTTC. Its translation is CASSPTGLLYEQYF.

V and J are TRBV27 and TRBJ2-2, with D possibly being TRBD2 (7 bases). Germline assignment: CDR1 MNHEY and CDR2 SMNVEV (reference sequence). The CDR3 runs 13 residues. V shed 5 bases and J shed 7 bases, with 11 bases lying between them. In nucleotides, the CDR3 is TGTGCCAGCAGTACAGGGAGGGACGGGGAGCTGTTTTTT. This sequence encodes CASSTGRDGELFF.

V and J are TRBV5-1 and TRBJ2-7; tentatively, D is TRBD2 (5 bases). The germline CDR1 and CDR2 sequences are SGHRS and YFSETQ. The CDR3 consists of 14 residues. V was pared by 1 base and J by 2 bases, with 10 bases between. CDR3 sequence reads: CASSLFRGTYEQYF. CDR3 DNA sequence: TGCGCCAGCAGCTTGTTCCGGGGAACCTACGAGCAGTACTTC. The entire variable domain, with the rest obtained from reference TRBV5-1 and TRBJ2-7, is as follows: KAGVTQTPRYLIKTRGQQVTLSCSPISGHRSVSWYQQTPGQGLQFLFEYFSETQRNKGNFPGRFSGRQFSNSRSEMNVSTLELGDSALYLCASSLFRGTYEQYFGPGTRLTVT.

The chain combines TRBV18 with TRBJ1-1; D perhaps matches TRBD1 (5 bases). The germline V gene has CDR1 KGHSH and CDR2 LQKENI. V shed 3 bases and J shed 8 bases, with 10 bases lying between them. The CDR3 length is 12 residues. Written as DNA, the CDR3 is TGTGCCAGCTCACCCAGTGGGGCAGAAGCTTTCTTT. It codes for CASSPSGAEAFF.

The chain carries TRBV5-1 and TRBJ1-1; the match to TRBD1 covers 9 bases. Per germline, CDR1 SGHRS and CDR2 YFSETQ. CDR3 length: 15 amino acids. With V trimmed by 4 bases and J by 5 bases, 9 bases remained unmatched. The CDR3 sequence: CASSTYRGRGTEAFF. In nucleotides, the CDR3 is TGCGCCAGCAGCACCTACAGGGGGCGGGGGACTGAAGCTTTCTTT.

This chain uses TRBV4-2 with TRBJ2-2, with a possible D match to TRBD2 (6 bases). V lost 1 base to trimming and J lost 9 bases, with 12 bases between them. In germline, CDR1 is LGHNA, CDR2 YNFKEQ. This CDR3 has 14 amino acids. CDR3 protein: CASSQGRGMWELFF. CDR3 nucleotides: TGTGCCAGCAGCCAAGGTCGGGGGATGTGGGAGCTGTTTTTT.

This clone has just one count. The CDR3 here is CASSEWGGEGNQPQHF. CDR3 DNA sequence: TGTGCCAGCAGTGAATGGGGGGGGGAGGGCAATCAGCCCCAGCATTTT. The rearrangement joins TRBV6-1 to TRBJ1-5, with a possible D match to TRBD1 (5 bases). The V gene's germline CDR1 is MNHNS and CDR2 SASEGT. CDR3 length: 16 residues. Trimming cost V 2 bases and J 2 bases, with 13 bases left between them.

This clone was picked up a small number of times. The CDR3 sequence: CASSQIGQTYEQYF. CDR3 DNA sequence: TGCGCCAGCAGCCAAATTGGACAGACCTACGAGCAGTACTTC. V and J are TRBV4-1 and TRBJ2-7; D may be TRBD1 (6 bases). Trimming removed 2 bases at V and 2 bases at J, with 10 bases between. The CDR3 contains 14 residues. CDR1 and CDR2 (germline): MGHRA, YSYEKL.

V usage is TRBV7-3 and J usage is TRBJ1-2; 8 bases fit TRBD1. V shed 2 bases and J 0 bases; nucleotides not matched to a gene: 8. Germline CDR1 reads SGHTA; CDR2 reads FQGTGA. The CDR3 sequence is 17 residues long. The CDR3, as DNA: TGTGCCAGCAGCTTAGATCCCGGACAGGGTCCTAACTATGGCTACACCTTC. This gives the protein CASSLDPGQGPNYGYTF.

The chain combines TRBV16 with TRBJ1-5; TRBD1 might be the D (5 bases). Trimming stripped 2 bases from V and 5 bases from J, with 13 bases between. CDR3 length equals 15 residues. The germline gives CDR1 KGHSY, CDR2 FQNENV. CDR3 coding DNA: TGTGCCAGCAGCCAAGGTGGAGGGGCCTATCAGCCCCAGCATTTT. It encodes CASSQGGGAYQPQHF.

As DNA, the CDR3 is TGTGCCAGCAGCGGGTACCCACCCCCACTCTACAATGAGCAGTTCTTC. Translating gives CASSGYPPPLYNEQFF. The J gene is TRBJ2-1, the V gene TRBV9; no reliable D call. The CDR3 runs 16 residues. V shed 3 bases and J shed 3 bases, with 16 bases lying between them. Germline lookup yields CDR1 SGDLS and CDR2 YYNGEE.

This CDR3 is CASSKYRWGANTEAFF. CDR3 bases: TGTGCCAGCAGCAAATACAGATGGGGAGCGAACACTGAAGCTTTCTTT. The chain employs TRBV21-1 and TRBJ1-1. TRBV21-1 is designated a pseudogene. This CDR3 is built from 16 residues.

The chain employs TRBV6-1 and TRBJ1-6, with no clear D. Looked up from germline, CDR1 is MNHNS and CDR2 is SASEGT. CDR3 length: 15 amino acids. Trimming cost V 3 bases and J 7 bases, with 13 bases left between them. The CDR3: CASSEASGGNSPLHF. The CDR3 DNA reads TGTGCCAGCAGTGAGGCTTCGGGAGGCAATTCACCCCTCCACTTT.

The chain combines TRBV18 with TRBJ1-1; 7 bases line up with TRBD1. V lost 2 bases, J lost 3 bases, and 9 bases stayed unmatched. In germline, CDR1 is KGHSH, CDR2 LQKENI. This CDR3 spans 16 amino acids. CDR3 region: CASSPITGQVDTEAFF. DNA for the CDR3: TGTGCCAGCTCACCAATTACCGGACAGGTTGACACTGAAGCTTTCTTT.

As DNA, the CDR3 is TGCGCCAGCAGCCAAGAGCCCGGGTTGGGAGCGCCCCAGCATTTT. The encoded protein is CASSQEPGLGAPQHF. The genes are TRBV4-1 and TRBJ1-5; no clear D gene. The V gene's germline CDR1 is MGHRA and CDR2 YSYEKL. There are 15 residues in the CDR3. Trimming cost V 0 bases and J 9 bases, with 15 bases left between them.

V is TRBV4-1 and J is TRBJ2-1; 9 bases agree with TRBD2. The ends lost 4 bases at V and 3 bases at J; junction bases unmatched: 10. CDR3 length: 17 residues. The germline V gene encodes CDR1 MGHRA and CDR2 YSYEKL. CDR3 in amino acids: CASSLPWPSGDYNEQFF. CDR3 coding DNA: TGCGCCAGCAGCCTACCCTGGCCTAGCGGGGACTACAATGAGCAGTTCTTC.

This clone has only one observation. J is TRBJ2-2 and V is TRBV27; TRBD1 matches 8 bases. The CDR3 runs 15 residues. V lost 1 base and J lost 7; bases outside the gene matches: 5. Germline CDR1 reads MNHEY; CDR2 reads SMNVEV (reference sequence). The CDR3 nucleotides read TGTGCCAGCAGTTTATTCCCGACAGGGGTCGGGGAGCTGTTTTTT. Encoded protein: CASSLFPTGVGELFF.

The V call is TRBV6-5, the J call TRBJ2-1; 11 bases are shared with TRBD1. The CDR3 has 14 amino acids. The junction had 1 base not matched to a gene; V was cut back by 6 bases and J by 3 bases. Germline CDR1 and CDR2: MNHEY and SVGAGI. The CDR3: CASRGTGGYNEQFF. Written as DNA, the CDR3 is TGTGCCAGCAGGGGGACAGGGGGCTACAATGAGCAGTTCTTC.

The chain recombines TRBV7-9 with TRBJ2-7; 9 positions match TRBD1. The CDR3 has 14 residues. Germline V gives CDR1 SEHNR, CDR2 FQNEAQ (reference sequence). J lost 5 bases, V lost 3 bases, and 5 bases had no gene match. CDR3: CASSLGQGVHEQYF. CDR3 nucleotide sequence: TGTGCCAGCAGCTTGGGACAGGGAGTACACGAGCAGTACTTC.

This chain links TRBV6-5 with TRBJ1-1, with TRBD1 as a possible D gene (5 bases). Germline CDR1 and CDR2: MNHEY and SVGAGI. The CDR3 has 15 residues. Trimming removed 3 bases at V and 5 bases at J, with 16 bases between. CDR3 in amino acids: CASSYSIGGGTEAFF. DNA for the CDR3: TGTGCCAGCAGTTATTCTATCGGGGGGGGGACTGAAGCTTTCTTT.

The CDR3 protein is CASSPLGTGPYGYTF. DNA for the CDR3: TGTGCCAGCTCACCGCTCGGGACAGGCCCCTATGGCTACACCTTC. The genes are TRBV18 and TRBJ1-2, with TRBD1 matching 8 bases. Germline assignment: CDR1 KGHSH and CDR2 LQKENI. The ends lost 3 bases at V and 4 bases at J; junction bases unmatched: 7. This CDR3 comprises 15 residues.

V is TRBV4-2 and J is TRBJ2-6; D is perhaps TRBD2 (5 bases). V lost 0 bases and J lost 0, with 6 bases in between. The germline V gene has CDR1 LGHNA and CDR2 YNFKEQ. This CDR3 has 16 amino acids. CDR3 residues: CASSQEAVSGANVLTF. The CDR3 DNA follows: TGTGCCAGCAGCCAAGAAGCGGTCTCTGGGGCCAACGTCCTGACTTTC.

The V call is TRBV4-2, the J call TRBJ2-7, with TRBD2 identical over 8 bases. V lost 4 bases to trimming and J lost 6 bases; unmatched junction nucleotides: 11. The CDR3 runs to 15 residues. CDR1 and CDR2 (germline): LGHNA, YNFKEQ. Written as DNA, the CDR3 is TGTGCCAGCAGCCCCCCCACTAGCGGCTCGTCCGAGCAGTACTTC. Protein product: CASSPPTSGSSEQYF.

The chain employs TRBV10-3 and TRBJ2-3; 9 bases align to TRBD2. This CDR3 has 15 residues. Germline lookup yields CDR1 ENHRY and CDR2 SYGVKD. Germline trimming cut 5 bases from V and 0 bases from J; bases unmatched to any gene: 3. The CDR3 DNA sequence: TGTGCCATCAGTCGGACTAGCGCAAGCACAGATACGCAGTATTTT. Encoded protein: CAISRTSASTDTQYF.

The chain carries TRBV28 and TRBJ1-1; D gene uncertain. Germline values: CDR1 MDHEN, CDR2 SYDVKM. This CDR3 has 13 amino acids. V lost 0 bases, J lost 3 bases, and 5 bases lay in between. DNA for the CDR3: TGTGCCAGCAGTTTATGGCGTCACACTGAAGCTTTCTTT. Amino acids: CASSLWRHTEAFF.

This clone has just a few counts. The rearrangement uses TRBV2 and TRBJ1-2, with TRBD1 identical over 9 bases. J lost 1 base, V lost 9 bases, and 3 bases had no gene match. The CDR3 extends over 13 amino acids. CDR1 and CDR2 (germline): SNHLY, FYNNEI. CDR3 DNA sequence: TGTGCCAGTTCGGACAGGGGTAACTATGGCTACACCTTC. It specifies CASSDRGNYGYTF.